This T cell receptor beta chain derives from a study of blood T cell repertoires in COVID-19. This clone came up a few times. Germline trimming cut 5 bases from V and 0 bases from J; bases unmatched to any gene: 10. The CDR3 is made up of 18 amino acids. Germline CDR1 and CDR2: SGHDN and FVKESK. Repertoires were generated with immunoSEQ multiplex PCR, while TCRdb's copy carries only in-frame clones and drops some. The sample contains fewer than 200,000 clones, approximately 83% of which appear only once. The sequenced sample consisted of peripheral blood. The receptor was derived from a woman aged 80 or older with active or convalescent COVID-19. This chain links TRBV14 with TRBJ1-6; TRBD1 aligns across 7 bases. CDR3 nucleotides: TGTGCCAGCAGCAAGCAAACAGGGGCCAGCTCCTATAATTCACCCCTCCACTTT. The encoded protein is CASSKQTGASSYNSPLHF.